The source of this T cell receptor (beta chain) is a study of vaccination effects on CD4 cells after COVID-19. On this clone: The antigen remains undetermined.

Per germline, CDR1 MNHEY and CDR2 SVGAGI. Trimming cost V 3 bases and J 10 bases, with 16 bases left between them. CDR3 length: 15 residues. Before sequencing took place, the ViraFEST assay used viral peptide pools to expand antigen-specific CD4+ T cells. Investigators separated out CD4+ T cells once 10 days of culture had passed. Vaccinees lacked prior SARS-CoV-2 infection and tested negative for nucleocapsid antibodies. Repertoires were generated with immunoSEQ multiplex PCR, while TCRdb's copy carries only in-frame clones and drops some. The sample yields roughly 11,000 clones, about 74% seen once. Overall study findings and caveats: Common cold coronaviruses were cross-recognized by only 1 of 255 vaccine-induced clones in healthy vaccinees. Clonal contraction was marked in infection- and vaccine-induced clones late after vaccination.

The sample in question was CD4+ T cells from PBMCs cultured with HCoV-229E spike peptides, obtained before COVID-19 vaccination. The source is a human donor who received a COVID-19 vaccine. The chain is built from TRBV6-5 and TRBJ1-6; D remains unclear. The DNA for the CDR3 is TGTGCCAGCAGTTATAATAGGGAAAGTAGATCACCCCTCCACTTT. Amino acids: CASSYNRESRSPLHF.